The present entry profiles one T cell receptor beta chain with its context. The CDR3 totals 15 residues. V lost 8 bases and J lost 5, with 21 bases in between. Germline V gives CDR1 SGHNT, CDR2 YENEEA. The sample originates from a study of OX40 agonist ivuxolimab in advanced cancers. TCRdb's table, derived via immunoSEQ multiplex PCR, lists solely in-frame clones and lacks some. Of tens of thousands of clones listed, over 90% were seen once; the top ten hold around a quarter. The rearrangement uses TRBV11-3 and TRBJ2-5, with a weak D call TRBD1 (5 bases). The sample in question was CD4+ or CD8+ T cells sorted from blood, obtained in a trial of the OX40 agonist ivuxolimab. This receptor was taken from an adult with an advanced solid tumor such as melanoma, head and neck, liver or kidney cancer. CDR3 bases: TGTGCCAGCTCAGGGTCGATGGACACGGCGGAGACCCAGTACTTC. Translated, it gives CASSGSMDTAETQYF. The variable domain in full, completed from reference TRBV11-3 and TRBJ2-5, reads EAGVVQSPRYKIIEKKQPVAFWCNPISGHNTLYWYLQNLGQGPELLIRYENEEAVDDSQLPKDRFSAERLKGVDSTLKIQPAELGDSAVYLCASSGSMDTAETQYFGPGTRLLVL.